A selection of T cell receptor beta chains follows, all from one sample in a study of T cells after yellow fever vaccination. TCRdb recomputed calls from the 5' RACE reads with MiXCR, one row per CDR3 protein. Of 200,000 to 300,000 distinct CDR3 sequences listed, roughly 4% are singletons. The sample consisted of PBMCs, taken 15 days after the yellow fever booster vaccination. The receptor source for this set is a man younger than 35 who received the YFV17D yellow fever vaccine. CDR3s include the opening cysteine and the closing phenylalanine or tryptophan. D genes are given only for firm matches. Each size is once, few or many counts, or a class when the clone is expanded.

V: TRBV12-3/TRBV12-4
size: many
D: TRBD1
J: TRBJ1-1
DNA: TGTGCCAGCAGGCGGGACAGGGAGAACACTGAAGCTTTCTTT
CDR3: CASRRDRENTEAFF

V: TRBV14
size: many
D: TRBD2
J: TRBJ2-5
DNA: TGTGCCAGCAGCCGGGTCCGGGAGGTAAAAGAGACCCAGTACTTC
CDR3: CASSRVREVKETQYF

V: TRBV7-3
size: many
D: NA
J: TRBJ2-3
DNA: TGTGCCAGCAGCTTTAGGGTCAGGGATACGCAGTATTTT
CDR3: CASSFRVRDTQYF

V: TRBV7-2
size: few
D: NA
J: TRBJ2-7
DNA: TGTGCCAGCAGCAACCTCCGGGGGCGCGAGCAGTACTTC
CDR3: CASSNLRGREQYF

V: TRBV7-9
size: many
D: TRBD1
J: TRBJ1-4
DNA: TGTGCCAGCAGCCCCCGGACAGGGGGCTGGGCTAATGAAAAACTGTTTTTT
CDR3: CASSPRTGGWANEKLFF

V: TRBV24-1
size: many
D: NA
J: TRBJ1-2
DNA: TGTGCCACCAGTGATGTGGACTCACGCGATGGCTACACCTTC
CDR3: CATSDVDSRDGYTF

V: TRBV20-1
size: many
D: NA
J: TRBJ1-4
DNA: TGCAGTGCTAGACTCGCGAGGGCAGCAGATAATGAAAAACTGTTTTTT
CDR3: CSARLARAADNEKLFF

V: TRBV12-3/TRBV12-4
size: many
D: NA
J: TRBJ2-3
DNA: TGTGCCAGCAGGATTGCGGCGACAGATACGCAGTATTTT
CDR3: CASRIAATDTQYF

V: TRBV11-2
size: many
D: NA
J: TRBJ1-2
DNA: TGTGCCAGCAGCTTAGAGGACAGCTACTATGGCTACACCTTC
CDR3: CASSLEDSYYGYTF

V: TRBV5-5
size: many
D: NA
J: TRBJ1-3
DNA: TGTGCCAGCAGCCACGTACCTACCTCTGGAAACACCATATATTTT
CDR3: CASSHVPTSGNTIYF

V: TRBV7-2
size: many
D: NA
J: TRBJ2-1
DNA: TGTGCCAGCAGCTTAGTCGGTACTGAGCAGTTCTTC
CDR3: CASSLVGTEQFF

V: TRBV5-6
size: many
D: TRBD1
J: TRBJ1-4
DNA: TGTGCCAGCAGCTTGTGGACAGGGGGGCGAAAACTGTTTTTT
CDR3: CASSLWTGGRKLFF

V: TRBV5-1
size: few
D: NA
J: TRBJ2-7
DNA: TGCGCCAGCAGCTTGACAGCCTACGAGCAGTACTTC
CDR3: CASSLTAYEQYF

V: TRBV18
size: many
D: TRBD1
J: TRBJ1-1
DNA: TGTGCCAGCTCACGAGATCAGGACAGGGCTACTGAAGCTTTCTTT
CDR3: CASSRDQDRATEAFF

V: TRBV7-8
size: many
D: NA
J: TRBJ1-2
DNA: TGTGCCAGCAGCTTAACAGGAACATACTACACCTTC
CDR3: CASSLTGTYYTF

V: TRBV12-3/TRBV12-4
size: many
D: NA
J: TRBJ1-1
DNA: TGTGCCAGCAGTTTGTCGGCCGGCGAAGCTTTCTTT
CDR3: CASSLSAGEAFF

V: TRBV7-9
size: many
D: NA
J: TRBJ2-3
DNA: TGTGCCAGCAGCCCTAAGGGGGGACAGAGGAGCACAGATACGCAGTATTTT
CDR3: CASSPKGGQRSTDTQYF

V: TRBV7-3
size: many
D: NA
J: TRBJ2-1
DNA: TGTGCCAGCAGCTCCAACCATTTCAATGAGCAGTTCTTC
CDR3: CASSSNHFNEQFF

V: TRBV15
size: many
D: NA
J: TRBJ2-3
DNA: TGTGCCACCAGCAGAGGGGTGGGAATTATCACAGATACGCAGTATTTT
CDR3: CATSRGVGIITDTQYF

V: TRBV4-3
size: many
D: NA
J: TRBJ2-2
DNA: TGCGCCAGCAGCCAAGAGACCACTTACGGAGCGGTAGGAACCGGGGAGCTGTTTTTT
CDR3: CASSQETTYGAVGTGELFF

V: TRBV5-1
size: many
D: TRBD1
J: TRBJ2-1
DNA: TGCGCCAGCAGCTTGGCCCCGGGACAGGGGGCAAATGAGCAGTTCTTC
CDR3: CASSLAPGQGANEQFF

V: TRBV11-2
size: many
D: NA
J: TRBJ2-5
DNA: TGTGCCAGCACCACCTTCGGAGGGCTGGAAGAGACCCAGTACTTC
CDR3: CASTTFGGLEETQYF

V: TRBV7-2
size: few
D: TRBD1
J: TRBJ1-5
DNA: TGTGCCAGCAGCTTAGGGTCAGGGGGCGCGAGCAATCAGCCCCAGCATTTT
CDR3: CASSLGSGGASNQPQHF

V: TRBV4-1
size: many
D: TRBD1
J: TRBJ1-2
DNA: TGCGCCAGCAGCCAAGAGCTGGGACAGAACTATGGCTACACCTTC
CDR3: CASSQELGQNYGYTF

V: TRBV18
size: many
D: NA
J: TRBJ1-1
DNA: TGTGCCAGCTCACCACGGGGGGCATCTGAAGCTTTCTTT
CDR3: CASSPRGASEAFF

V: TRBV6-5
size: many
D: NA
J: TRBJ1-2
DNA: TGTGCCAGCAGTTACAGGGGCTATGGCTACACCTTC
CDR3: CASSYRGYGYTF

V: TRBV6-5
size: many
D: NA
J: TRBJ2-7
DNA: TGTGCCAGCAGTTACTTCACAGGGATTCTCTACGAGCAGTACTTC
CDR3: CASSYFTGILYEQYF

V: TRBV6-6
size: many
D: NA
J: TRBJ2-7
DNA: TGTGCCAGCAGCCGGGACACCACCTACGAGCAGTACTTC
CDR3: CASSRDTTYEQYF